This record looks at one T cell receptor beta chain sequence and its context. Its antigen is not identified. The data were obtained in a study of T cells in localized non-small cell lung cancer. Study-level findings and limits: Uninvolved adjacent lung had the highest recorded T cell clonality, with tumor below it. Investigators sequenced only a single tumor region, leaving heterogeneity possible. Longer survival (overall) was linked to higher T cell density in blood. Turning up in adjacent lung were a median roughly 59 of the top 100 tumor clones.

Repertoires were generated with immunoSEQ multiplex PCR, while TCRdb's copy carries only in-frame clones and drops some. The sample has approximately 12,000 clones; about four fifths are singletons. V lost 7 bases to trimming and J lost 4 bases; unmatched junction nucleotides: 1. Germline CDR1 MNHEY, CDR2 SMNVEV (reference sequence). The CDR3 loop spans 12 amino acids. The sequence came from a male donor at least 60 years old with stage I lung adenocarcinoma. This chain uses TRBV27 with TRBJ2-7; 10 bases line up with TRBD2. This specimen consisted of peripheral blood, obtained before any cancer treatment. CDR3 protein: CASISGRYEQYF. In nucleotides, the CDR3 is TGTGCCAGCATTAGCGGGAGGTACGAGCAGTACTTC.